Listed here is a single TCR beta chain. CDR1 and CDR2 (germline): SGHKS, YYEKEE (reference sequence). The junction had 2 bases not matched to a gene; V was cut back by 6 bases and J by 5 bases. The CDR3 has 12 residues. This sample is drawn from a study of T cell changes during pregnancy in multiple sclerosis. TCRdb's copy holds only in-frame clones and misses some; the assay was immunoSEQ multiplex PCR. This table holds 55,000 to 75,000 clones, 80% to 95% found once. The sample here was CD8+ T cells from peripheral blood mononuclear cells, taken in the second trimester of pregnancy. This receptor was obtained from a female donor with multiple sclerosis, enrolled in a pregnancy study. V is TRBV5-5 and J is TRBJ2-1; 7 bases agree with TRBD1. CDR3 region: CASTDRDNEQFF. CDR3 sequence (DNA): TGTGCCAGCACCGACAGGGACAATGAGCAGTTCTTC.